This TCR beta chain was recovered during a study of OX40 agonist ivuxolimab in advanced cancers. The overall study: Patients were dosed with the agonistic anti-OX40 (CD134) antibody ivuxolimab. People who had prior anti-PD-1, anti-PD-L1 or anti-CTLA-4 therapy could take part, and around 39% had some.

The ends were cut back, 0 bases at V and 6 bases at J, with 12 bases in the middle. CDR1 and CDR2 (germline): LGHNA, YSLEER. This CDR3 region has 14 residues. TCRdb's copy holds only in-frame clones and misses some; the assay was immunoSEQ multiplex PCR. The sample includes tens of thousands of clones, approximately 90% of them seen just once. The chain links TRBV4-3 to TRBJ2-7, with D perhaps TRBD1 (5 bases). The sequence came from an adult with an advanced solid tumor such as melanoma, head and neck, liver or kidney cancer. Sequenced material: CD4+ or CD8+ T cells sorted from blood, taken in a trial of the OX40 agonist ivuxolimab. CDR3 in amino acids: CASSQDRVRGEQYF. The DNA for the CDR3 is TGCGCCAGCAGCCAAGACAGGGTAAGGGGCGAGCAGTACTTC.